This TCR beta chain was retrieved from a study of shared clonotypes between healthy human individuals. Per the germline V gene, CDR1 is SNHLY and CDR2 is FYNNEI. The CDR3 loop spans 13 amino acids. V gave up 7 bases and J gave up 6 bases, with 15 bases separating them. Data came from immunoSEQ multiplex PCR; TCRdb stores just in-frame clones and leaves some out. Of about 2 million clones detected, approximately 94% appear once; the ten largest clones hold about 1.1%. Only CD45RO-negative cells positively selected for CCR7 counted as naive CD8 cells, so terminally differentiated effector memory CD45RA+ cells were excluded.

The rearrangement joins TRBV2 to TRBJ1-2, with D maybe TRBD1 (6 bases). Sequencing input: naive CD8+ T cells sorted from blood. The sequence came from a man aged 18 to 29 in good health. The CDR3 protein is CASTEGQRDGYTF. The DNA for the CDR3 is TGTGCCAGCACCGAAGGACAGAGGGATGGCTACACCTTC.